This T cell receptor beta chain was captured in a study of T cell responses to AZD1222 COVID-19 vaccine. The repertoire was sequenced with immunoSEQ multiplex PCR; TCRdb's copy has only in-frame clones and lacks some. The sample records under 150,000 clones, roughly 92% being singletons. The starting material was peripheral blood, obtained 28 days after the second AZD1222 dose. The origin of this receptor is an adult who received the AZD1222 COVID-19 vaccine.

The CDR3: CASTPSRVWGNQPQHF. The CDR3 region has the DNA TGTGCCAGCACCCCCAGTCGGGTATGGGGCAATCAGCCCCAGCATTTT. The chain links TRBV28 to TRBJ1-5; no clear D. The germline V and J ends were trimmed by 7 bases and 2 bases, with 18 bases remaining between them. The CDR3 covers 16 residues. CDR1 and CDR2 (germline): MDHEN, SYDVKM.